This TCR beta chain is drawn from a study of blood T cell repertoires in COVID-19. Study in general: The cDNA or gDNA used as material had been derived from T cells, B-cell-depleted T cells, or PBMCs.

CDR1 MNHEY and CDR2 SMNVEV come from the germline V gene (reference sequence). CDR3 length: 15 residues. V lost 4 bases, J lost 8 bases, and 20 bases lay in between. Original analysis: Counts of nucleated cells, estimated from reference gene primer amplification, were obtained. Method: immunoSEQ multiplex PCR; TCRdb's copy keeps in-frame clones and lacks some. The D gene and trimming were derived from the DNA, and the V and J assignments and clone size from that table. The sample holds 85,000 to 130,000 clones, 82% seen once. The sequenced sample was peripheral blood. The sequence was obtained from a man in his sixties with acute or convalescent COVID-19. This sequence joins TRBV27 and TRBJ1-1; D is unclear. The CDR3 protein is CASSSIARLSPEAFF. The DNA for the CDR3 is TGTGCCAGCAGTTCTATCGCCCGCCTTAGTCCAGAAGCTTTCTTT.